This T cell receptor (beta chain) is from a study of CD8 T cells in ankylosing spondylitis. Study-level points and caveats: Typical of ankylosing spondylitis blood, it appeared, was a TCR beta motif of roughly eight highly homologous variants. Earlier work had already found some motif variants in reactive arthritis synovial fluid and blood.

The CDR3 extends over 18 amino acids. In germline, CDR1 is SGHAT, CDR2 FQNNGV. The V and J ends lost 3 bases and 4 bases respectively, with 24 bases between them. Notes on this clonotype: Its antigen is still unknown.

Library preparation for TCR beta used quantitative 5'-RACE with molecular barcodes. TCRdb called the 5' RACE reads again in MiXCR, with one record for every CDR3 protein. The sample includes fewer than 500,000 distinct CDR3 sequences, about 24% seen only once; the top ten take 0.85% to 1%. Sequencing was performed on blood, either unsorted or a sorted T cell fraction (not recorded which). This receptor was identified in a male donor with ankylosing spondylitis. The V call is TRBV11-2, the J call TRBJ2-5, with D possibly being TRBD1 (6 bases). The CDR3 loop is CASSFNLLDRIVRETQYF. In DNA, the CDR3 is TGTGCCAGCAGCTTTAATCTCCTGGACAGAATCGTACGAGAGACCCAGTACTTC.